The 30 T cell receptor beta chains given below trace back to one sample, sequenced in a study of cytomegalovirus exposure and HLA in healthy donors. With 60 Vbeta and 13 Jbeta primers, the PCR was carried out. The data were produced by immunoSEQ multiplex PCR, yet TCRdb's version contains in-frame clones alone and is incomplete. The sample holds some 82,000 clones, roughly 83% seen once. Sequencing input: PBMCs. These receptors came from a woman between 50 and 59 years old in good health and CMV-seronegative.

The chain is built from TRBV4-1 and TRBJ2-1, with D possibly being TRBD2 (6 bases). The germline gives CDR1 MGHRA, CDR2 YSYEKL. The germline V and J ends were trimmed by 5 bases and 6 bases, with 20 bases remaining between them. This CDR3 is 16 amino acids long. CDR3 residues: CASSTLQLAPINEQFF. The CDR3 DNA is TGCGCCAGCAGCACTCTCCAACTAGCCCCCATCAATGAGCAGTTCTTC.

The rearrangement uses TRBV7-9 and TRBJ2-1, with TRBD1 matching 8 bases. CDR1 and CDR2 from the germline V gene are SEHNR and FQNEAQ (reference sequence). Trimming at V came to 1 base and at J to 1 base, leaving 0 bases not matched to a gene. The length of the CDR3 is 15 residues. This CDR3 reads CASSLGQGSYNEQFF. In DNA form, the CDR3 reads TGTGCCAGCAGCTTAGGACAGGGGTCCTACAATGAGCAGTTCTTC.

The rearrangement links TRBV13 to TRBJ2-3, with a tentative D call TRBD1 (5 bases). Between the trimmed V and J ends, which lost 4 bases and 0 bases, there was a span of 14 bases. Germline CDR1 PRHDT, CDR2 FYEKMQ (reference sequence). This CDR3 is built from 16 residues. Written as DNA, the CDR3 is TGTGCCAGCAGCTCCCGATTTGACAGTAGCACAGATACGCAGTATTTT. Translation gives CASSSRFDSSTDTQYF.

The chain carries TRBV5-1 and TRBJ1-2; 11 bases match TRBD1. The germline CDR1 and CDR2 sequences are SGHRS and YFSETQ. There are 18 residues in the CDR3. J gave up 0 bases and V 5 bases, and 12 bases lay outside the gene matches. CDR3: CASRDRGRTGTPNYGYTF. The CDR3 bases are TGCGCCAGCAGGGACAGGGGGCGAACCGGAACTCCTAACTATGGCTACACCTTC. Based on the CDR3 plus reference TRBV5-1 and TRBJ1-2, the full variable domain is KAGVTQTPRYLIKTRGQQVTLSCSPISGHRSVSWYQQTPGQGLQFLFEYFSETQRNKGNFPGRFSGRQFSNSRSEMNVSTLELGDSALYLCASRDRGRTGTPNYGYTFGSGTRLTVV.

The V and J genes are TRBV2 and TRBJ2-1, with 11 bases that match TRBD2. V shed 6 bases and J 2 bases; nucleotides not matched to a gene: 3. The CDR3 runs to 15 residues. CDR1 and CDR2 (germline): SNHLY, FYNNEI. CDR3 region: CASRLAGAAYNEQFF. In nucleotides, the CDR3 is TGTGCCAGCAGACTAGCGGGGGCGGCCTACAATGAGCAGTTCTTC. Using reference TRBV2 and TRBJ2-1 for the parts outside the CDR3, the full variable domain is EPEVTQTPSHQVTQMGQEVILRCVPISNHLYFYWYRQILGQKVEFLVSFYNNEISEKSEIFDDQFSVERPDGSNFTLKIRSTKLEDSAMYFCASRLAGAAYNEQFFGPGTRLTVL.

The gene calls are TRBV7-9 and TRBJ1-3; unclear D gene. The CDR3 is 16 residues long. The V end was cut by 1 base, the J end by 0 bases, with 10 bases between. Germline CDR1 and CDR2: SEHNR and FQNEAQ (reference sequence). Here the CDR3 reads CASSLGGPSSGNTIYF. The CDR3 nucleotides are TGTGCCAGCAGCTTAGGAGGGCCGAGCTCTGGAAACACCATATATTTT.

V gene TRBV14 combines with J gene TRBJ1-1; the match to TRBD1 covers 8 bases. With V trimmed by 3 bases and J by 11 bases, 5 bases remained unmatched. The CDR3 loop spans 12 amino acids. CDR1 is SGHDN and CDR2 is FVKESK in the germline V gene. The CDR3: CASSQYRGGAFF. The CDR3 coding sequence is TGTGCCAGCAGCCAGTACAGGGGGGGGGCTTTCTTT.

V gene TRBV15 combines with J gene TRBJ2-1; TRBD1 is a possible D gene (7 bases). The CDR3 has 16 amino acids. V was cut by 0 bases and J by 3 bases, with 12 bases left in between. Germline V CDR1 and CDR2: LNHNV, YYDKDF (reference sequence). The CDR3 loop is CATSRDAGQFYNEQFF. The CDR3 DNA sequence: TGTGCCACCAGCAGAGATGCGGGACAGTTCTACAATGAGCAGTTCTTC.

As to this clone: The same CDR3 also results from other DNA sequences found in this sample. The rearrangement uses TRBV19 and TRBJ1-2, with D possibly matching TRBD1 (6 bases). This CDR3 has 12 residues. V was pared by 6 bases and J by 6 bases, with 11 bases between. Looked up from germline, CDR1 is LNHDA and CDR2 is SQIVND (reference sequence). The CDR3 DNA follows: TGTGCCAGTAGCACCACAGGGCATGGCTACACCTTC. Translating gives CASSTTGHGYTF.

The CDR3 sequence is CASSLGQINQPQHF. CDR3 coding DNA: TGTGCCAGCAGCTTGGGGCAGATCAATCAGCCCCAGCATTTT. The gene calls are TRBV5-6 and TRBJ1-5; D gene unclear. From germline, CDR1 is SGHDT and CDR2 YYEEEE. CDR3 length: 14 residues. Trimming removed 0 bases at V and 3 bases at J, with 7 bases between. Looking up the rest from reference TRBV5-6 and TRBJ1-5 gives the full variable domain: DAGVTQSPTHLIKTRGQQVTLRCSPKSGHDTVSWYQQALGQGPQFIFQYYEEEERQRGNFPDRFSGHQFPNYSSELNVNALLLGDSALYLCASSLGQINQPQHFGDGTRLSIL.

The chain couples TRBV27 to TRBJ2-7, with 7 positions matching TRBD1. The length of the CDR3 is 14 residues. Germline values: CDR1 MNHEY, CDR2 SMNVEV (reference sequence). V shed 5 bases and J 2 bases; nucleotides not matched to a gene: 6. The DNA for the CDR3 is TGTGCCAGCAGTCCTCGACAGGGACCCTACGAGCAGTACTTC. Protein product: CASSPRQGPYEQYF.

DNA for the CDR3: TGTGCCAGCAGCTTGGACAGAACCTACTCTGGGGCCAACGTCCTGACTTTC. Translating it yields CASSLDRTYSGANVLTF. The V and J genes are TRBV7-9 and TRBJ2-6; possibly TRBD1 for D (6 bases). The CDR3 covers 17 residues. Between the trimmed V and J ends, which lost 3 bases and 0 bases, there was a span of 12 bases. Germline CDR1 is SEHNR and CDR2 is FQNEAQ (reference sequence).

The rearrangement joins TRBV10-1 to TRBJ1-5, with 8 bases matching TRBD1. Germline assignment: CDR1 WNHNN and CDR2 SYGVQD (reference sequence). V lost 0 bases to trimming and J lost 0 bases; unmatched junction nucleotides: 10. The CDR3 covers 19 residues. DNA for the CDR3: TGCGCCAGCAGTGAGTCGAGGGCAGGGGGCGATAATAGCAATCAGCCCCAGCATTTT. Its protein product is CASSESRAGGDNSNQPQHF.

V gene TRBV19 combines with J gene TRBJ2-5, with 11 positions matching TRBD2. CDR3 size: 15 residues. V was pared by 6 bases and J by 5 bases, with 8 bases of the junction left unmatched. The germline V gene has CDR1 LNHDA and CDR2 SQIVND (reference sequence). CDR3 sequence: CASSLSGGALETQYF. The CDR3 nucleotides read TGTGCCAGTAGCCTTAGCGGGGGGGCCCTGGAGACCCAGTACTTC.

In this sample, this clone turned up once. The chain uses TRBV4-1 and TRBJ2-3; D may be TRBD2 (6 bases). The CDR3 length is 16 residues. The germline gives CDR1 MGHRA, CDR2 YSYEKL. V shed 2 bases and J shed 0 bases, with 12 bases lying between them. The CDR3 DNA follows: TGCGCCAGCAGCCAATGGACTACCGCTAGCACAGATACGCAGTATTTT. Residues: CASSQWTTASTDTQYF.

The sample holds a few counts of this clone. V and J are TRBV28 and TRBJ1-1; perhaps TRBD1 as D (5 bases). Germline V gives CDR1 MDHEN, CDR2 SYDVKM. V lost 8 bases to trimming and J lost 7 bases, with 14 bases between them. CDR3 length equals 12 residues. The DNA of the CDR3 is TGTGCCAGCCCTACTCGGGGGGGTGAAGCTTTCTTT. Amino acids: CASPTRGGEAFF.

About this clone itself: One end of the junction fails to match germline, which may point to a read error. The chain joins TRBV7-7 to TRBJ2-3; TRBD2 aligns across 14 bases. There are 16 residues in the CDR3. CDR1 is SSHAT, CDR2 FNYEAQ, per germline (reference sequence). The CDR3 nucleotides are TGTGCTAGCAGCTTAGGGACTAGCGGGAGTGTAGATACGCAGTATTTT. As protein: CASSLGTSGSVDTQYF.

CDR3 DNA: TGTGCCAGCAGACCCCACCTACTAATTAACACCGGGGAGCTGTTTTTT. Protein product: CASRPHLLINTGELFF. The chain employs TRBV27 and TRBJ2-2; D is undetermined. Trimming stripped 6 bases from V and 2 bases from J, with 16 bases between. Germline V gene sequence: CDR1 MNHEY, CDR2 SMNVEV (reference sequence). This CDR3 comprises 16 residues.

The chain combines TRBV20-1 with TRBJ2-7, with a weak D call TRBD1 (7 bases). Trimming cost V 3 bases and J 7 bases, with 10 bases left between them. Germline V CDR1 and CDR2: DFQATT, SNEGSKA (reference sequence). The CDR3 extends over 11 amino acids. CDR3 bases: TGCAGTGCTAGTCCAGGGGGGGAGCAGTACTTC. Its translation: CSASPGGEQYF.

The rearrangement joins TRBV2 to TRBJ1-1; D unresolved. V lost 3 bases to trimming and J lost 4 bases, with 12 bases between them. The germline gives CDR1 SNHLY, CDR2 FYNNEI. The CDR3 length is 14 residues. The CDR3 sequence: CASSEGSLGTEAFF. The CDR3 region has the DNA TGTGCCAGCAGTGAGGGCTCGTTGGGCACTGAAGCTTTCTTT.

The chain has TRBV18 and TRBJ1-1, with 11 bases matching TRBD1. The CDR3 consists of 16 residues. Germline CDR1 and CDR2: KGHSH and LQKENI. Trimming at V came to 2 bases and at J to 4 bases, leaving 6 bases not matched to a gene. The chain's CDR3 is CASSPGTGGGVTEAFF. The CDR3 DNA sequence: TGTGCCAGCTCACCAGGGACAGGGGGAGGGGTCACTGAAGCTTTCTTT.

The genes are TRBV7-3 and TRBJ2-2, with a weak D call TRBD1 (6 bases). Trimming removed 2 bases at V and 0 bases at J, with 10 bases between. The germline V gene encodes CDR1 SGHTA and CDR2 FQGTGA. CDR3 length: 16 residues. For the CDR3, the DNA is TGTGCCAGCAGCTTAGGGGGCCGGTCGAACACCGGGGAGCTGTTTTTT. Translating it yields CASSLGGRSNTGELFF.

The CDR3 sequence: CASSFPSGSRMGGEQYF. As DNA, the CDR3 is TGTGCCAGCAGTTTTCCTAGCGGGAGTCGCATGGGGGGCGAGCAGTACTTC. The chain carries TRBV28 and TRBJ2-7, with 10 bases fitting TRBD2. The V gene's germline CDR1 is MDHEN and CDR2 SYDVKM. Losses at the gene ends were 3 bases for V and 6 bases for J; bases not matched to a gene: 14. CDR3 length: 17 residues.

The chain links TRBV27 to TRBJ2-1; TRBD1 matches 9 bases. The CDR3 is made up of 16 amino acids. Germline V gene sequence: CDR1 MNHEY, CDR2 SMNVEV (reference sequence). Unmatched junction bases numbered 13, after V lost 7 bases and J lost 6 bases. CDR3 amino acids: CASTTWAGTGINEQFF. The CDR3 DNA reads TGTGCCAGCACCACTTGGGCCGGGACAGGGATCAATGAGCAGTTCTTC.

CDR3 amino acids: CASIDVGGSVYEQYF. The CDR3 DNA sequence: TGTGCCAGCATTGACGTGGGCGGGAGCGTGTACGAGCAGTACTTC. This chain connects TRBV28 to TRBJ2-7; 7 bases match TRBD2. The V gene's germline CDR1 is MDHEN and CDR2 SYDVKM. With 7 bases clipped from V and 4 bases from J, the junction kept 13 bases outside the gene matches. The CDR3 has 15 residues.

This chain connects TRBV29-1 to TRBJ1-1; D may be TRBD1 (6 bases). The V and J ends lost 8 bases and 6 bases respectively, with 19 bases between them. Germline-derived CDR1 and CDR2 are SQVTM and ANQGSEA. CDR3 length: 13 residues. In DNA form, the CDR3 reads TGCAGCACCAGAATTGCAGGGGCCGCTGAAGCTTTCTTT. Protein sequence: CSTRIAGAAEAFF. The full variable domain, in which reference TRBV29-1 and TRBJ1-1 provide the parts outside the CDR3, is SAVISQKPSRDICQRGTSLTIQCQVDSQVTMMFWYRQQPGQSLTLIATANQGSEATYESGFVIDKFPISRPNLTFSTLTVSNMSPEDSSIYLCSTRIAGAAEAFFGQGTRLTVV.

This clone appeared a single time. The chain is built from TRBV29-1 and TRBJ1-2, with 7 bases that match TRBD1. The CDR3 is 11 amino acids. The junction had 6 bases not matched to a gene; V was cut back by 6 bases and J by 8 bases. Germline CDR1 SQVTM, CDR2 ANQGSEA. The CDR3 protein is CSVRDSEGYTF. CDR3 bases: TGCAGCGTGCGGGACAGTGAAGGCTACACCTTC.

J is TRBJ2-3 and V is TRBV6-1, with D uncertain. The CDR3 has 12 amino acids. Germline-derived CDR1 and CDR2 are MNHNS and SASEGT. CDR3 loop: CLTGPSTDTQYF. CDR3 nucleotide sequence: TGTCTGACTGGCCCTAGCACAGATACGCAGTATTTT.

The chain is built from TRBV5-4 and TRBJ2-2; TRBD2 might be the D (8 bases). This CDR3 is built from 13 residues. Between the trimmed V and J ends, which lost 10 bases and 7 bases, there was a span of 17 bases. CDR1 is SGHNT and CDR2 is YYREEE in the germline V gene (reference sequence). This CDR3 is CAAGDSGGGELFF. The CDR3 DNA reads as TGTGCCGCGGGGGACAGCGGGGGCGGGGAGCTGTTTTTT.

The chain recombines TRBV5-6 with TRBJ1-2, with no clear D. Germline V gives CDR1 SGHDT, CDR2 YYEEEE. There are 13 residues in the CDR3. Trimming left V 0 bases short and J 4 bases short, with 7 bases between. CDR3 nucleotides: TGTGCCAGCAGCTTGGACATAATCTATGGCTACACCTTC. It codes for CASSLDIIYGYTF.